The 7 T cell receptor beta chains reported below all come from one sample, sequenced in a study of blood T cell repertoires in COVID-19. Clones were sequenced by immunoSEQ multiplex PCR, and TCRdb holds only the in-frame ones, with some missing. The sample records about 25,000 clones, roughly 76% being singletons. The sequenced material came from peripheral blood. These receptors all come from an elderly woman with acute or convalescent COVID-19.

This sequence joins TRBV5-1 and TRBJ1-4, with TRBD1 identical over 7 bases. Trimming cost V 0 bases and J 8 bases; bases outside gene matches: 13. The CDR3 has 17 amino acids. Germline values: CDR1 SGHRS, CDR2 YFSETQ. In DNA form, the CDR3 reads TGCGCCAGCAGCTTGGAGGCCAGGGGGATAGGATGGGAAAAACTGTTTTTT. The encoded protein is CASSLEARGIGWEKLFF.

The CDR3 nucleotides are TGCGCCAGCAGCCAAGACAGGGGATTCAGCTACACCTTC. This codes for CASSQDRGFSYTF. V and J are TRBV4-3 and TRBJ1-2; a weak D match, TRBD1 (6 bases). CDR1 and CDR2 from the germline V gene are LGHNA and YSLEER. Deletions cut 0 bases from V and 9 bases from J, with 11 bases between. This CDR3 has 13 residues.

This chain connects TRBV6-1 to TRBJ2-5; 9 nucleotides agree with TRBD1. The CDR3 length is 14 residues. CDR1 is MNHNS, CDR2 SASEGT, per germline. Trimming took 3 bases from V and 5 from J; bases not matched to a gene: 4. The CDR3 loop reads CASSDGQGRETQYF. The DNA for the CDR3 is TGTGCCAGCAGTGACGGACAGGGGAGGGAGACCCAGTACTTC.

J is TRBJ2-1 and V is TRBV24-1; D possibly corresponds to TRBD1 (6 bases). In germline, CDR1 is KGHDR, CDR2 SFDVKD. V lost 5 bases, J lost 8 bases, and 18 bases lay in between. The CDR3 sequence is 15 residues long. CDR3 sequence reads: CATSGQALGRDEQFF. CDR3 in DNA: TGTGCCACCAGTGGACAGGCGTTGGGTAGGGATGAGCAGTTCTTC.

This chain connects TRBV11-1 to TRBJ1-1; TRBD1 might be the D (5 bases). V gave up 0 bases and J gave up 3 bases, with 8 bases separating them. The V gene's germline CDR1 is SGHAT and CDR2 FQDESV (reference sequence). This CDR3 has 14 residues. The CDR3 region has the DNA TGTGCCAGCAGCTTAGCACCGGGGGACACTGAAGCTTTCTTT. Translated: CASSLAPGDTEAFF.

The rearrangement uses TRBV5-6 and TRBJ2-1; 7 nucleotides agree with TRBD2. V dropped 4 bases and J dropped 0; count of bases not matched to a gene: 7. Germline CDR1 SGHDT, CDR2 YYEEEE. The CDR3 length is 16 residues. The CDR3 loop is CASSPQGGSSYNEQFF. The DNA for the CDR3 is TGTGCCAGCAGCCCCCAAGGCGGGAGCTCCTACAATGAGCAGTTCTTC. Full variable domain (missing parts from reference TRBV5-6 and TRBJ2-1): DAGVTQSPTHLIKTRGQQVTLRCSPKSGHDTVSWYQQALGQGPQFIFQYYEEEERQRGNFPDRFSGHQFPNYSSELNVNALLLGDSALYLCASSPQGGSSYNEQFFGPGTRLTVL.

The V and J genes are TRBV19 and TRBJ2-1; maybe TRBD2 (6 bases). The CDR3 covers 15 residues. CDR1 is LNHDA, CDR2 SQIVND, per germline (reference sequence). V gave up 5 bases and J gave up 3 bases, with 14 bases separating them. The CDR3 loop is CASSLSYGGYNEQFF. The CDR3 DNA reads TGTGCCAGTAGTCTATCCTACGGGGGCTACAATGAGCAGTTCTTC.